Below are 21 T cell receptor beta chains sequenced from a single sample in a study of long-term antiretroviral therapy in people with HIV. The immunoSEQ assay was v3.0, run at survey level. Sequencing used immunoSEQ multiplex PCR; TCRdb keeps in-frame clones, though not all of them. Among over 30,000 clones listed, around four fifths were seen once. The source material was unsorted PBMCs, sampled 1 year after starting antiretroviral therapy. Every receptor here comes from a man between 18 and 29 years old with HIV.

The chain uses TRBV29-1 and TRBJ1-1, with D maybe TRBD1 (6 bases). This CDR3 is 13 amino acids long. Germline CDR1 is SQVTM and CDR2 is ANQGSEA. V was cut by 6 bases and J by 3 bases, with 14 bases left in between. The chain's CDR3 is CSVLQGGDTEAFF. CDR3 coding DNA: TGCAGCGTATTGCAAGGGGGTGACACTGAAGCTTTCTTT.

In this sample, this clone turned up a few times. The genes are TRBV6-1 and TRBJ2-7; no clear D gene. The CDR3 loop spans 13 amino acids. Per germline, CDR1 MNHNS and CDR2 SASEGT. V was shortened by 4 bases and J by 6 bases, with 13 bases between the two germline ends. For the CDR3, the DNA is TGTGCCAGCAGTGTCCAGGCCCCTGGCGAGCAGTACTTC. This sequence encodes CASSVQAPGEQYF.

This clone has only a few counts. The V and J genes are TRBV14 and TRBJ1-2; D perhaps matches TRBD1 (6 bases). Germline CDR1 is SGHDN and CDR2 is FVKESK. Trimming cost V 4 bases and J 2 bases, with 8 bases left between them. This CDR3 is 13 amino acids long. The CDR3 here is CASSLGQNYGYTF. The DNA for the CDR3 is TGTGCCAGCAGCCTCGGACAGAACTATGGCTACACCTTC.

This clone was found once. The chain has TRBV7-9 and TRBJ1-1, with D perhaps matching TRBD1 (5 bases). This CDR3 has 16 amino acids. Trimming shortened V by 4 bases and J by 5 bases, and 20 bases separated the two germline ends. Germline CDR1 SEHNR, CDR2 FQNEAQ (reference sequence). This CDR3 reads CASSSMKGTFSTEAFF. DNA of the CDR3: TGTGCCAGCAGCTCGATGAAAGGGACTTTCAGTACTGAAGCTTTCTTT.

A few counts support this clone. The rearrangement joins TRBV19 to TRBJ1-4, with D unclear. Trimming cost V 3 bases and J 0 bases, with 11 bases left between them. Germline V gene data show CDR1 as LNHDA and CDR2 as SQIVND (reference sequence). This CDR3 has 16 residues. The CDR3 sequence is CASSITAHATNEKLFF. The CDR3 bases are TGTGCCAGTAGTATCACAGCCCATGCAACTAATGAAAAACTGTTTTTT.

This chain's CDR3 is CASSGGSYYEQYF. The CDR3 region has the DNA TGTGCCAGTAGTGGGGGGAGCTACTACGAGCAGTACTTC. The chain is built from TRBV19 and TRBJ2-7; TRBD2 is a possible D gene (6 bases). Trimming took off 5 bases at V and 3 bases at J, with 11 bases between the two ends. The length of the CDR3 is 13 residues. CDR1 and CDR2 from the germline V gene are LNHDA and SQIVND (reference sequence).

The chain joins TRBV4-2 to TRBJ2-7; no clear D gene. Germline CDR1 is LGHNA and CDR2 is YNFKEQ. The CDR3 is 15 amino acids. Trimming stripped 1 base from V and 2 bases from J, with 12 bases between. CDR3 sequence: CASSQARAGAYEQYF. CDR3 in DNA: TGTGCCAGCAGCCAAGCTCGGGCAGGCGCCTACGAGCAGTACTTC.

The chain combines TRBV6-5 with TRBJ1-5; no firm D call. From germline, CDR1 is MNHEY and CDR2 SVGAGI. The CDR3 contains 13 residues. V was clipped by 5 bases and J by 0 bases, with 5 bases between them. The CDR3 loop reads CASSPISNQPQHF. The DNA of the CDR3 is TGTGCCAGCAGTCCGATTAGCAATCAGCCCCAGCATTTT.

This chain joins TRBV27 and TRBJ1-5; 8 bases match TRBD1. Germline loops: CDR1 MNHEY, CDR2 SMNVEV (reference sequence). V lost 5 bases to trimming and J lost 9 bases; unmatched junction nucleotides: 15. The CDR3 totals 16 residues. The CDR3 DNA reads TGTGCCAGCAGTCCGGCAGGGGGCCACCTTGTCATGCCCCAGCATTTT. This encodes CASSPAGGHLVMPQHF.

V and J are TRBV27 and TRBJ2-1; no clear D gene. Germline CDR1 reads MNHEY; CDR2 reads SMNVEV (reference sequence). V dropped 0 bases and J dropped 6 bases, with 9 bases sitting between them. CDR3 length: 14 amino acids. CDR3: CASSLSIGGNEQFF. The CDR3 nucleotides are TGTGCCAGCAGTTTATCGATTGGTGGCAATGAGCAGTTCTTC.

The rearrangement uses TRBV5-1 and TRBJ1-1; D not certain. The V gene lost 4 bases and the J gene lost 0 bases, with 16 bases spanning the gap. CDR3 size: 16 residues. Germline V gene sequence: CDR1 SGHRS, CDR2 YFSETQ. The CDR3 region has the DNA TGCGCCAGCAGCGAGACCCAGTACTTAATGAACACTGAAGCTTTCTTT. Encoded protein: CASSETQYLMNTEAFF.

V and J are TRBV27 and TRBJ2-7; 8 bases agree with TRBD2. The CDR3 consists of 16 residues. J lost 6 bases, V lost 5 bases, and 15 bases had no gene match. Germline-derived CDR1 and CDR2 are MNHEY and SMNVEV (reference sequence). CDR3 protein: CASSTPGTSSSSEQYF. The CDR3 DNA reads as TGTGCCAGCAGTACGCCCGGGACTAGTTCTTCATCCGAGCAGTACTTC.

The chain recombines TRBV27 with TRBJ2-6; a possible D gene is TRBD1 (5 bases). Per germline, CDR1 MNHEY and CDR2 SMNVEV (reference sequence). The V end was cut by 8 bases, the J end by 7 bases, with 9 bases between. There are 12 residues in the CDR3. The CDR3 bases are TGTGCCAGCGGGGCAATAGCCAACGTCCTGACTTTC. Its protein product is CASGAIANVLTF. The full variable domain, rest sourced from reference TRBV27 and TRBJ2-6, is EAQVTQNPRYLITVTGKKLTVTCSQNMNHEYMSWYRQDPGLGLRQIYYSMNVEVTDKGDVPEGYKVSRKEKRNFPLILESPSPNQTSLYFCASGAIANVLTFGAGSRLTVL.

The chain links TRBV5-4 to TRBJ2-2; D remains unclear. Germline CDR1 SGHNT, CDR2 YYREEE (reference sequence). V dropped 4 bases and J dropped 6 bases, with 7 bases sitting between them. The CDR3 covers 12 residues. As DNA, the CDR3 is TGTGCCAGCAGCCCCCTTGCCGGGGAGCTGTTTTTT. It specifies CASSPLAGELFF.

The genes are TRBV18 and TRBJ2-7; TRBD1 agrees at 7 bases. The CDR3 contains 15 residues. J lost 2 bases, V lost 6 bases, and 10 bases had no gene match. Germline-derived CDR1 and CDR2 are KGHSH and LQKENI. The CDR3 region has the DNA TGTGCCAGCTCCGTCACAGGGGCGTTGGCCTACGAGCAGTACTTC. Translating it yields CASSVTGALAYEQYF.

This clone was picked up a small number of times. The rearrangement links TRBV5-5 to TRBJ1-6; a weak D match, TRBD1 (6 bases). The CDR3 sequence is 13 residues long. CDR1 is SGHKS, CDR2 YYEKEE, per germline (reference sequence). The germline V and J ends were trimmed by 4 bases and 6 bases, with 8 bases remaining between them. In DNA form, the CDR3 reads TGTGCCAGCAGCGCGGACAGTAATTCACCCCTCCACTTT. Protein: CASSADSNSPLHF.

The V call is TRBV6-5, the J call TRBJ2-1; 10 nucleotides align to TRBD1. The ends lost 2 bases at V and 4 bases at J; junction bases unmatched: 2. The CDR3 runs 15 residues. The germline gives CDR1 MNHEY, CDR2 SVGAGI. The DNA for the CDR3 is TGTGCCAGCAGTTACGACAGGGGGCAATACAATGAGCAGTTCTTC. Translated: CASSYDRGQYNEQFF.

The J gene is TRBJ1-3, the V gene TRBV6-6; D gene uncertain. Between the trimmed V and J ends, which lost 6 bases and 0 bases, there was a span of 6 bases. CDR1 and CDR2 (germline): MNHNY, SVGAGI (reference sequence). CDR3 length equals 13 residues. CDR3 sequence reads: CASRVDSGNTIYF. In DNA, the CDR3 is TGTGCCAGCAGAGTAGACTCTGGAAACACCATATATTTT.

V usage is TRBV5-6 and J usage is TRBJ2-5; no clear D gene. CDR3 length equals 12 residues. Germline lookup yields CDR1 SGHDT and CDR2 YYEEEE. Trimming left V 3 bases short and J 5 bases short, with 8 bases between. The CDR3 loop reads CASSSFWETQYF. The CDR3 DNA reads TGTGCCAGCAGCTCCTTTTGGGAGACCCAGTACTTC.

The chain employs TRBV27 and TRBJ2-7; D gene unclear. Germline V gene lookup returns CDR1 MNHEY and CDR2 SMNVEV (reference sequence). This CDR3 spans 11 amino acids. The V and J ends lost 2 bases and 12 bases respectively, with 11 bases between them. The CDR3 bases are TGTGCCAGCAGTTTAGGAGTGGGCTGGTACTTC. Its protein is CASSLGVGWYF.

The CDR3 spells CASSIGAGSNQPQHF. The CDR3 DNA reads TGTGCCAGTAGTATAGGCGCGGGGAGCAATCAGCCCCAGCATTTT. V and J are TRBV19 and TRBJ1-5; the D is unclear. The CDR3 totals 15 residues. Germline CDR1 and CDR2: LNHDA and SQIVND (reference sequence). Trimming left V 1 base short and J 1 base short, with 8 bases between.